The text below deals with one T cell receptor (beta chain). This record comes from a study of beta chain features in type 1 diabetes. Between the trimmed V and J ends, which lost 5 bases and 3 bases, there was a span of 7 bases. Germline values: CDR1 ENHRY, CDR2 SYGVKD. There are 12 residues in the CDR3. The entirety of the isolated RNA underwent reverse transcription, so expressed TCRB transcripts were sequenced. TCRdb's copy holds only in-frame clones and misses some; the assay was immunoSEQ multiplex PCR. The sample gives more than 350,000 clones, more than 9.5% of which show up once; over 0.04% is in the top ten.

The genes are TRBV10-3 and TRBJ1-1; tentatively, D is TRBD1 (5 bases). Sequenced material: naive CD4+ T cells from blood. The source is a woman under 30 in good health. The CDR3 sequence: CAISWGDTEAFF. For the CDR3, the DNA is TGTGCCATCAGTTGGGGGGACACTGAAGCTTTCTTT.